This T cell receptor (beta chain) was sequenced in a study of OX40 agonist ivuxolimab in advanced cancers. CDR3 length: 14 residues. Germline V CDR1 and CDR2: SGHNT, YYREEE (reference sequence). V gave up 3 bases and J gave up 8 bases; unmatched junction bases: 7. Data came from immunoSEQ multiplex PCR; TCRdb stores just in-frame clones and leaves some out. The sample contains approximately 60,000 clones, under 95% of which appear only once. This clone was counted once. The chain links TRBV5-4 to TRBJ2-1; 8 bases are shared with TRBD1. The source of this sequence is an adult with an advanced solid tumor such as melanoma, head and neck, liver or kidney cancer. The material sequenced was CD4+ or CD8+ T cells sorted from blood, taken in a trial of the OX40 agonist ivuxolimab. CDR3 nucleotide sequence: TGTGCCAGCAGCTCGATGGACAGGGATTATGAGCAGTTCTTC. The encoded protein is CASSSMDRDYEQFF.